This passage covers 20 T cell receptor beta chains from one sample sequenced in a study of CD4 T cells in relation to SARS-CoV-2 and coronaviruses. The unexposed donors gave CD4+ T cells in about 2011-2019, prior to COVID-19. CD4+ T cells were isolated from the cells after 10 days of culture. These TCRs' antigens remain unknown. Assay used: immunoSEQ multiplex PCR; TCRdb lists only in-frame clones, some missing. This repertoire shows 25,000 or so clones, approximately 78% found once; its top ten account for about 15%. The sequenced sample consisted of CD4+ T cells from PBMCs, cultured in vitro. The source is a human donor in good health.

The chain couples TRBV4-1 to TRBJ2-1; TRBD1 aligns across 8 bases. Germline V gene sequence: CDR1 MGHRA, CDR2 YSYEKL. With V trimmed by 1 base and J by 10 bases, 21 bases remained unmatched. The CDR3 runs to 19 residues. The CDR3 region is CASSQGGKGPRDRNIEQFF. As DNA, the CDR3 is TGCGCCAGCAGCCAAGGCGGAAAAGGGCCCCGGGACAGGAATATCGAGCAGTTCTTC.

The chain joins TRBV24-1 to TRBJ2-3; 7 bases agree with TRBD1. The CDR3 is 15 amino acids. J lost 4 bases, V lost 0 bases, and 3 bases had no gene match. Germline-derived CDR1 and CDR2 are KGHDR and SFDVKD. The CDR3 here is CATSDLYRGSDTQYF. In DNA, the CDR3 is TGTGCCACCAGTGATTTGTACAGGGGCTCAGATACGCAGTATTTT.

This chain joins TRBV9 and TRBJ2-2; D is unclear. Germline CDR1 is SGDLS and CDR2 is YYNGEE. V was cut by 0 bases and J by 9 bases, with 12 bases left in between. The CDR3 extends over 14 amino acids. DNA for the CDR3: TGTGCCAGCAGCGTAGGCAGTTCTTCCCGGGAGCTGTTTTTT. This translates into CASSVGSSSRELFF. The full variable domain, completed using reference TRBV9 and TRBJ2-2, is DSGVTQTPKHLITATGQRVTLRCSPRSGDLSVYWYQQSLDQGLQFLIQYYNGEERAKGNILERFSAQQFPDLHSELNLSSLELGDSALYFCASSVGSSSRELFFGEGSRLTVL.

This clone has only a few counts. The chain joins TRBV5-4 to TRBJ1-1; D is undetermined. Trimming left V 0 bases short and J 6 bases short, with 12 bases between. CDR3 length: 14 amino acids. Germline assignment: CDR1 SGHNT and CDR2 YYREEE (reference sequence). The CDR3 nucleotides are TGTGCCAGCAGCTTGGCTCGGTTCGGTGCTGAAGCTTTCTTT. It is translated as CASSLARFGAEAFF. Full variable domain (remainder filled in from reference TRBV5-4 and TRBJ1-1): ETGVTQSPTHLIKTRGQQVTLRCSSQSGHNTVSWYQQALGQGPQFIFQYYREEENGRGNFPPRFSGLQFPNYSSELNVNALELDDSALYLCASSLARFGAEAFFGQGTRLTVV.

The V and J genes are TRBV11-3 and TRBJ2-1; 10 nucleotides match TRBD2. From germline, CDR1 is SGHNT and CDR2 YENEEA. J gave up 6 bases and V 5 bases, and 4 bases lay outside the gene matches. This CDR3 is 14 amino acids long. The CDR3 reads CASSRRTSGNEQFF. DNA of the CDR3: TGTGCCAGCAGCCGGAGGACTAGCGGCAATGAGCAGTTCTTC.

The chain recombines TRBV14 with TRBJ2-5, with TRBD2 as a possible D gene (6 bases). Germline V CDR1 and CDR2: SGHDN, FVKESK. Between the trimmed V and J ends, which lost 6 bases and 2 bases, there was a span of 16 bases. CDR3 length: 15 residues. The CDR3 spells CASSSGLRSQETQYF. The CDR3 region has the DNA TGTGCCAGCAGTTCGGGACTCAGGTCACAAGAGACCCAGTACTTC.

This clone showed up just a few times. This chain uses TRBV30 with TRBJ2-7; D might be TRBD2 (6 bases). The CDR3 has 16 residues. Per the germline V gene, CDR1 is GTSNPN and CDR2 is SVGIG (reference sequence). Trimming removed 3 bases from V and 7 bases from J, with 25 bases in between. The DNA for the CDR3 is TGTGCCTGGAGGGCCATAAGGGACTCCACGATTACAGAGCAGTACTTC. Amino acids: CAWRAIRDSTITEQYF. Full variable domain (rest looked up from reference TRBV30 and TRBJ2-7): SQTIHQWPATLVQPVGSPLSLECTVEGTSNPNLYWYRQAAGRGLQLLFYSVGIGQISSEVPQNLSASRPQDRQFILSSKKLLLSDSGFYLCAWRAIRDSTITEQYFGPGTRLTVT.

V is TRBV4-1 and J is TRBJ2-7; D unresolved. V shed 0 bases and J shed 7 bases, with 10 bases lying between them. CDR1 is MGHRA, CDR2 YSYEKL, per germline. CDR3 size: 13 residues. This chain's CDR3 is CASSQEGRLEQYF. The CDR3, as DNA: TGCGCCAGCAGCCAAGAGGGCAGATTGGAGCAGTACTTC.

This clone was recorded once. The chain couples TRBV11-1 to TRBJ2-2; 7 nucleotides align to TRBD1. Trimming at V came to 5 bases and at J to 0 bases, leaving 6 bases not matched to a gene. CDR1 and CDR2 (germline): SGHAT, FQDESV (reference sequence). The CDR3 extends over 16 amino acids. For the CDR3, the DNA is TGTGCCAGCAGCCAAGACAGGGTACCGAACACCGGGGAGCTGTTTTTT. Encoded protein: CASSQDRVPNTGELFF.

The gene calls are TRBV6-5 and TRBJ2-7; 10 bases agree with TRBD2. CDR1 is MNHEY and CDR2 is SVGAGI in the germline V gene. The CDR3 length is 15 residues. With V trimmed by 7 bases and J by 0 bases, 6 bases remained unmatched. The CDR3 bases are TGTGCCAGCACCCCTAGCGGGAGCATCTCCTACGAGCAGTACTTC. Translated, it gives CASTPSGSISYEQYF.

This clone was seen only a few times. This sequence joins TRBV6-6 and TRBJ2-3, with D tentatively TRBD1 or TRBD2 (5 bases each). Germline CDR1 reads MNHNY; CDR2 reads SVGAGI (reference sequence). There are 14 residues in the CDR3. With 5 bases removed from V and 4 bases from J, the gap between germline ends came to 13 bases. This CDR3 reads CASSPEGPPDTQYF. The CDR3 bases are TGTGCCAGCAGTCCAGAGGGGCCCCCAGATACGCAGTATTTT.

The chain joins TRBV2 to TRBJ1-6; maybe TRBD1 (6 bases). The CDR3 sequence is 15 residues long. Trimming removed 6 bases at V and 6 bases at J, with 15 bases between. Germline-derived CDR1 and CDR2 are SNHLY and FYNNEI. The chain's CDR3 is CASRMRGGSNSPLHF. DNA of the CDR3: TGTGCCAGCAGAATGAGGGGGGGTTCTAATTCACCCCTCCACTTT.

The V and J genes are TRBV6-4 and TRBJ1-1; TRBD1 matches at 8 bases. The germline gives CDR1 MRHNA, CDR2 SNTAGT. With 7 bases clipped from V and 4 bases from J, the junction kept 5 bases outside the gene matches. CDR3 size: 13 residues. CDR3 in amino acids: CASKLTGGTEAFF. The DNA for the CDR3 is TGTGCCAGCAAACTAACAGGGGGCACTGAAGCTTTCTTT.

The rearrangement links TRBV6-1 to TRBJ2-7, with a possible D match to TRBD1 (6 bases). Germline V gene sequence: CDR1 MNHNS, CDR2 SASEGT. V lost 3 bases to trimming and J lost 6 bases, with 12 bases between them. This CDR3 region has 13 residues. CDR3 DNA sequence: TGTGCCAGCAGTGAGACAGGTATAGCCGAGCAGTACTTC. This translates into CASSETGIAEQYF.

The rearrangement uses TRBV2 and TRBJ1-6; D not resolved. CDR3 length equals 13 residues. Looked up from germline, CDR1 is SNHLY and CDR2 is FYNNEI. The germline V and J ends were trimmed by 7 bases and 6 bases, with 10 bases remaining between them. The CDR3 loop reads CASTGLPNSPLHF. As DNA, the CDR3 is TGTGCCAGCACCGGACTGCCTAATTCACCCCTCCACTTT.

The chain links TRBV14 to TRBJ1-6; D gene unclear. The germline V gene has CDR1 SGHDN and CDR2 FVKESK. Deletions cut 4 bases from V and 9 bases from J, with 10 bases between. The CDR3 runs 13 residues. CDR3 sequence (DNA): TGTGCCAGCAGCCTACAAGGAGGTTCACCCCTCCACTTT. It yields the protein CASSLQGGSPLHF.

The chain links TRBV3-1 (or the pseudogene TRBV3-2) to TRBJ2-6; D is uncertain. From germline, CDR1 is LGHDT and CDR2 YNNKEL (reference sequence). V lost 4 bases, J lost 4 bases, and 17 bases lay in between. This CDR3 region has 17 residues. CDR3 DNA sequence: TGTGCCAGCAGCCGTGACGATTCGACCGCAGGGGCCAACGTCCTGACTTTC. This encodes CASSRDDSTAGANVLTF.

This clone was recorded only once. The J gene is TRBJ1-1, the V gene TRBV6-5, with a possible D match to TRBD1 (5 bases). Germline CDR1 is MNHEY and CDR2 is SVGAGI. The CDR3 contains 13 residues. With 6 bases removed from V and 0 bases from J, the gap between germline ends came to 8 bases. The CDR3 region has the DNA TGTGCCAGCAGCCGACAGTTGAACACTGAAGCTTTCTTT. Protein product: CASSRQLNTEAFF.

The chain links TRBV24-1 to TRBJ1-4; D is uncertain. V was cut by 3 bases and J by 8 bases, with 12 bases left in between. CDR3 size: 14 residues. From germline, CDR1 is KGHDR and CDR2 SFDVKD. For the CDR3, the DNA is TGTGCCACCAGTGATGGAGCAGGAGAAGAAAAACTGTTTTTT. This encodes CATSDGAGEEKLFF.

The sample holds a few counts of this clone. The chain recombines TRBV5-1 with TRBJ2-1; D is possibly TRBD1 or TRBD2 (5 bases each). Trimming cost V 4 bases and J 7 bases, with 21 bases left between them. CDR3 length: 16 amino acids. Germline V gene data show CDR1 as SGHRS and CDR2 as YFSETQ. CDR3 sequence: CASSLPRAVRQNEQFF. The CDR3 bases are TGCGCCAGCAGCCTTCCGAGGGCGGTTAGACAGAATGAGCAGTTCTTC.